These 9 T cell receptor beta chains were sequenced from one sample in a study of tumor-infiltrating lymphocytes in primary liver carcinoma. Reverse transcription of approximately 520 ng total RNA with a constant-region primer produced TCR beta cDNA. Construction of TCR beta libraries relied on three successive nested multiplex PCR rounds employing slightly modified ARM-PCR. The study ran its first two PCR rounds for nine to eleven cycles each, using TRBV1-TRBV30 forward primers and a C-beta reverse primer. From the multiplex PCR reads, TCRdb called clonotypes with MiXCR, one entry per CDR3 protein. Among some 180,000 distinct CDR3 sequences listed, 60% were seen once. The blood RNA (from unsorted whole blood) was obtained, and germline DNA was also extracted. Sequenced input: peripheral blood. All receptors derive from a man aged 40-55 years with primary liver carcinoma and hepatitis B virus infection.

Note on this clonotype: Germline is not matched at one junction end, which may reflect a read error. The CDR3 sequence is CASSTPPGGGRALF. The CDR3 region has the DNA TGTGCCAGCAGTACGCCACCCGGGGGCGGACGAGCTCTCTTT. The rearrangement uses TRBV6-5 and TRBJ1-1, with D perhaps matching TRBD1 (6 bases). CDR3 length: 14 residues. CDR1 and CDR2 from the germline V gene are MNHEY and SVGAGI.

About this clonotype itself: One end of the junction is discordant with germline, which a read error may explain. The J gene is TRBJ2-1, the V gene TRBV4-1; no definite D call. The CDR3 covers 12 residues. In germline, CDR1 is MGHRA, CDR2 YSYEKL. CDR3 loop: CASSQVGNEQLF. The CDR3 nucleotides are TGCGCCAGCAGCCAAGTTGGAAATGAGCAGCTCTTC.

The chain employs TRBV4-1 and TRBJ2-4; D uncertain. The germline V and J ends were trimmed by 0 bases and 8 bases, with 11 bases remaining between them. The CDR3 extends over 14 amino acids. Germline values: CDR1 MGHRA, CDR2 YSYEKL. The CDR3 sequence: CASSQDDHRDIQYF. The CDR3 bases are TGCGCCAGCAGCCAAGATGACCATCGGGACATTCAGTACTTC.

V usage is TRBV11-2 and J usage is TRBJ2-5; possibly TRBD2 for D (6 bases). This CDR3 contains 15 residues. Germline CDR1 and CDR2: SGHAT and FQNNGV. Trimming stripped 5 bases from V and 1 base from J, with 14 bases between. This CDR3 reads CASSPFGGVQETQYF. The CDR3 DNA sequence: TGTGCCAGCAGCCCATTTGGAGGGGTCCAAGAGACCCAGTACTTC.

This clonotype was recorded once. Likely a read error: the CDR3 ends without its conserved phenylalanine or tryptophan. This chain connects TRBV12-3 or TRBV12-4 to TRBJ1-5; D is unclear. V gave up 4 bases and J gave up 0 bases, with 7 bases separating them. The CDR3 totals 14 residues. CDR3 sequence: CASSSTVSNQPQHS. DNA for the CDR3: TGTGCCAGCAGTTCAACAGTTAGCAATCAGCCCCAGCATTCT.

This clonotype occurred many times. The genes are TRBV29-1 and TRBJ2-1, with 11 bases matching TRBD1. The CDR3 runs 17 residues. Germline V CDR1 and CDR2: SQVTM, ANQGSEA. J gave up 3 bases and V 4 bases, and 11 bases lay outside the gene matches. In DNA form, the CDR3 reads TGCAGCGTTGGAGGGACAGGGGGTGCCTGGGTCTACAATGAGCAGTTCTTC. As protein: CSVGGTGGAWVYNEQFF.

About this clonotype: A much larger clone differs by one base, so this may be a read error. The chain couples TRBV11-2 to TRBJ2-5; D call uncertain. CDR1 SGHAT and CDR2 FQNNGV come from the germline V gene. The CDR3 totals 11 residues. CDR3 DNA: TGTGCCAACAGCTTGGAAGGGACCCAGTACTTC. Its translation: CANSLEGTQYF.

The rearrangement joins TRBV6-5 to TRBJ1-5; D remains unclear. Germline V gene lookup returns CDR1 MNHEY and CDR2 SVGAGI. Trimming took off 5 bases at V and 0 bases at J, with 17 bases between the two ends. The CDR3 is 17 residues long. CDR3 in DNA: TGTGCCAGCAGTGAAAAGATGGCGGCCTATAGCAATCAGCCCCAGCATTTT. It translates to CASSEKMAAYSNQPQHF.

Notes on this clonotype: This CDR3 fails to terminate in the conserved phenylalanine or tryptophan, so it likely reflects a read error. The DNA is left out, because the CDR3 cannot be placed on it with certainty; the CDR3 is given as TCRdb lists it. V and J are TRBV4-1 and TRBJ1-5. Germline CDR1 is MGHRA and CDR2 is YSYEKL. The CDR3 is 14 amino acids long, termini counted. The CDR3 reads CASSQDRVIQPQRS.